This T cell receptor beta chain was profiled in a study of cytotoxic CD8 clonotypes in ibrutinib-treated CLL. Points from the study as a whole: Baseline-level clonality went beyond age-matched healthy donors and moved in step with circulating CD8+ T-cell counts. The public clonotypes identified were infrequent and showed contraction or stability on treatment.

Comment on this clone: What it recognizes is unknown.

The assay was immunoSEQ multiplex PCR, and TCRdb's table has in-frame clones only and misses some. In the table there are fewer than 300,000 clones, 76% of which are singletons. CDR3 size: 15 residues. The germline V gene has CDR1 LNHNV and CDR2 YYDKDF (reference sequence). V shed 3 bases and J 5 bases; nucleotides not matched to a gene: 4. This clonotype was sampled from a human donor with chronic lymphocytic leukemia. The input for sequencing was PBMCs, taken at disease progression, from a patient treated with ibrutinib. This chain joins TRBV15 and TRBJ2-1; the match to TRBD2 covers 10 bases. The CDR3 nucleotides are TGTGCCACCAGCAGTAGGACTAGCGGACACAATGAGCAGTTCTTC. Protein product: CATSSRTSGHNEQFF.